These 8 T cell receptor beta chains were sequenced from one sample in a study of cytomegalovirus exposure and HLA in healthy donors. The study ran its PCR with 60 Vbeta and 13 Jbeta primers. Generated by immunoSEQ multiplex PCR, the TCRdb table keeps only in-frame clones and is missing some. The sample shows over 150,000 clones, less than 80% of them seen only once. Sequencing was performed on PBMCs. All receptors derive from a man aged 30-40 years in good health and CMV-seronegative.

This clone occurred a few times. This chain uses TRBV5-6 with TRBJ2-4; possible D gene TRBD2, 5 bases. This CDR3 is 16 amino acids long. The V gene's germline CDR1 is SGHDT and CDR2 YYEEEE. V was pared by 4 bases and J by 1 base, with 15 bases between. This CDR3 reads CASSLPSYGAKNIQYF. CDR3 in DNA: TGTGCCAGCAGCCTCCCTAGCTATGGGGCCAAAAACATTCAGTACTTC. Based on the CDR3 plus reference TRBV5-6 and TRBJ2-4, the full variable domain is DAGVTQSPTHLIKTRGQQVTLRCSPKSGHDTVSWYQQALGQGPQFIFQYYEEEERQRGNFPDRFSGHQFPNYSSELNVNALLLGDSALYLCASSLPSYGAKNIQYFGAGTRLSVL.

V usage is TRBV28 and J usage is TRBJ2-7, with D possibly being TRBD1 (6 bases). Trimming took 3 bases from V and 3 from J, leaving 12 bases between them. Germline CDR1 MDHEN, CDR2 SYDVKM. The CDR3 covers 14 residues. CDR3 sequence: CASSFLGGDYEQYF. CDR3 nucleotides: TGTGCCAGCAGTTTTTTAGGGGGAGACTACGAGCAGTACTTC.

The gene calls are TRBV27 and TRBJ1-2; 7 bases line up with TRBD1. CDR3 length: 12 amino acids. Germline V gene lookup returns CDR1 MNHEY and CDR2 SMNVEV (reference sequence). Losses at the gene ends were 10 bases for V and 5 bases for J; bases not matched to a gene: 7. The CDR3 sequence is CATGQERYGYTF. The CDR3 nucleotides read TGTGCCACAGGACAGGAACGGTATGGCTACACCTTC.

The chain carries TRBV7-3 and TRBJ2-2, with a possible D match to TRBD1 (5 bases). Trimming pared 5 bases from V and 4 bases from J, leaving 14 bases between. The CDR3 loop spans 15 amino acids. Germline assignment: CDR1 SGHTA and CDR2 FQGTGA. The CDR3 nucleotides are TGTGCCAGCAGCCCTGCAGGGAAGGGCACCGGGGAGCTGTTTTTT. It is translated as CASSPAGKGTGELFF.

In its sample, this clone was seen once. The J gene is TRBJ2-3, the V gene TRBV18; no reliable D call. CDR3 length: 15 amino acids. From germline, CDR1 is KGHSH and CDR2 LQKENI. Between the trimmed V and J ends, which lost 3 bases and 2 bases, there was a span of 12 bases. The CDR3 nucleotides are TGTGCCAGCTCACCTCGGAGACGTGACACAGATACGCAGTATTTT. It yields the protein CASSPRRRDTDTQYF.

The chain has TRBV6-5 and TRBJ1-5, with 7 bases identical to TRBD1. The CDR3 spans 15 residues. Unmatched junction bases numbered 3, after V lost 0 bases and J lost 4 bases. The germline gives CDR1 MNHEY, CDR2 SVGAGI. CDR3 protein: CASSYSGQINQPQHF. Here the CDR3 DNA reads TGTGCCAGCAGTTACTCGGGACAGATAAATCAGCCCCAGCATTTT.

This clone has a single count. The chain links TRBV14 to TRBJ2-4; 7 nucleotides agree with TRBD2. The germline V gene encodes CDR1 SGHDN and CDR2 FVKESK. The CDR3 length is 13 residues. The V segment lost 4 bases and the J segment 6 bases; nucleotides outside the gene matches: 3. The CDR3 nucleotides are TGTGCCAGCAGCCGCGGGGGATTAAACATTCAGTACTTC. It codes for CASSRGGLNIQYF.

V and J are TRBV7-8 and TRBJ2-7; 9 bases match TRBD1. The V segment lost 1 base and the J segment 4 bases; nucleotides outside the gene matches: 5. This CDR3 contains 15 residues. Germline V gives CDR1 SGHVS, CDR2 FQNEAQ. CDR3 sequence: CASSLVGDRAYEQYF. Written as DNA, the CDR3 is TGTGCCAGCAGCTTAGTAGGGGACAGGGCTTACGAGCAGTACTTC. The full variable domain, its missing parts supplied by reference TRBV7-8 and TRBJ2-7, is GAGVSQSPRYKVAKRGQDVALRCDPISGHVSLFWYQQALGQGPEFLTYFQNEAQLDKSGLPSDRFFAERPEGSVSTLKIQRTQQEDSAVYLCASSLVGDRAYEQYFGPGTRLTVT.